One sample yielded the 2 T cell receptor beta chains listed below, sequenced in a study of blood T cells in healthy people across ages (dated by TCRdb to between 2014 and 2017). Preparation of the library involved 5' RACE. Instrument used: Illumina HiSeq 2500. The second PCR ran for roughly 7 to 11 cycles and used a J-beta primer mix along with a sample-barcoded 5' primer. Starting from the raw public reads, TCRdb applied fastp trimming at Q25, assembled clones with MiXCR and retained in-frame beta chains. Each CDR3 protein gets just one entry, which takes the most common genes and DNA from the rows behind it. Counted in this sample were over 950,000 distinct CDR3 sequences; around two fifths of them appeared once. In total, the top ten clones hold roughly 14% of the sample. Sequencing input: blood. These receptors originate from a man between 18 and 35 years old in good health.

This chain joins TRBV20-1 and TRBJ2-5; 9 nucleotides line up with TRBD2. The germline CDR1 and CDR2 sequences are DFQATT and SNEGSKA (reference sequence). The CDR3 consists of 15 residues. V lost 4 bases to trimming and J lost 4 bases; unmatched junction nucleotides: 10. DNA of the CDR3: TGCAGTGCTACTAGCGGGGCTACCCGTGGAGAGACCCAGTACTTC. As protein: CSATSGATRGETQYF.

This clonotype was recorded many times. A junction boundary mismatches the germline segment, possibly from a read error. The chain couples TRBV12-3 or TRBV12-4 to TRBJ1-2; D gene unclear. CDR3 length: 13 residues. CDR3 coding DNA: TGCGCCAGCAGCCCTGCTGGCTCCTATGGCTACACCTTC. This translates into CASSPAGSYGYTF.